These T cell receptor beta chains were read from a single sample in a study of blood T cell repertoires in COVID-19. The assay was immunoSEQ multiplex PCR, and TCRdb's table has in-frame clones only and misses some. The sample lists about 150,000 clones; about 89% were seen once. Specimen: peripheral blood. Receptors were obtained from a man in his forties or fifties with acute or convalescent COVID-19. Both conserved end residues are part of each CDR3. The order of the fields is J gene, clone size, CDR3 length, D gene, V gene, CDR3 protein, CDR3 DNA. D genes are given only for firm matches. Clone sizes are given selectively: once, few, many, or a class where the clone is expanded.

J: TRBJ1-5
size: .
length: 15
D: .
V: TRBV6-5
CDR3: CASSYAWGGDQPQHF
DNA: TGTGCCAGCAGTTACGCATGGGGCGGTGATCAGCCCCAGCATTTT

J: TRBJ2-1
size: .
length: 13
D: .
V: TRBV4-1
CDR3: CASSFRQNNEQFF
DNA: TGCGCCAGCAGCTTTAGACAAAACAATGAGCAGTTCTTC

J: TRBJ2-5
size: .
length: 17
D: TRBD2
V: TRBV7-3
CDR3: CASSLGTSGSLLETQYF
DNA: TGTGCCAGCAGCTTAGGGACTAGCGGGAGTTTGTTGGAGACCCAGTACTTC

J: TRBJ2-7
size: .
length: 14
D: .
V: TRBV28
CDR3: CASSLPQGSYEQYF
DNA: TGTGCCAGCAGTCTCCCTCAGGGGTCCTACGAGCAGTACTTC

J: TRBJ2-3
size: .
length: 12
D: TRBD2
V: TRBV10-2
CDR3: CASSDPSGAQYF
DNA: TGCGCCAGCAGTGACCCTAGCGGGGCGCAGTATTTT

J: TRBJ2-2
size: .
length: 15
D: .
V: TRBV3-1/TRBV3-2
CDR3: CASSHQGRNTGELFF
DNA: TGTGCCAGCAGCCACCAAGGGAGGAACACCGGGGAGCTGTTTTTT

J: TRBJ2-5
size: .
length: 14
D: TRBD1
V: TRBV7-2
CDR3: CASSLKPGGETQYF
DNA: TGTGCCAGCAGCTTAAAACCAGGGGGAGAGACCCAGTACTTC

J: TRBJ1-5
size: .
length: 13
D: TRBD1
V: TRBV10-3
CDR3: CAISEDRDQPQHF
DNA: TGTGCCATCAGTGAGGACAGGGATCAGCCCCAGCATTTT

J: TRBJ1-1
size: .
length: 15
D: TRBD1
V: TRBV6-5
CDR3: CASSRIQGVRDEAFF
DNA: TGTGCCAGCAGCCGCATACAGGGGGTGAGGGATGAAGCTTTCTTT

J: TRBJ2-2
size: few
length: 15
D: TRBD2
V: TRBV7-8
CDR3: CASSLQLAGTGELFF
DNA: TGTGCCAGCAGCTTACAACTAGCGGGGACCGGGGAGCTGTTTTTT

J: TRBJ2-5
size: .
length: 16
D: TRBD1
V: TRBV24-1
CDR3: CATSDPDGTGFETQYF
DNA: TGTGCCACCAGTGATCCTGACGGGACAGGGTTTGAGACCCAGTACTTC

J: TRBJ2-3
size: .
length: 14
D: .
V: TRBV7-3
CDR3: CASSLGQITDTQYF
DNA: TGTGCCAGCAGCTTAGGGCAAATCACAGATACGCAGTATTTT

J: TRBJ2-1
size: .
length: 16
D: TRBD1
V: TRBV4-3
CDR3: CASSPRRGRSASEQFF
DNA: TGCGCCAGCAGCCCTAGAAGGGGGCGATCTGCGAGCGAGCAGTTCTTC

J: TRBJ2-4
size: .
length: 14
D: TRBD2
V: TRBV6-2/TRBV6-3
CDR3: CASSRGGAQNIQYF
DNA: TGTGCCAGCAGCCGGGGGGGGGCCCAAAACATTCAGTACTTC

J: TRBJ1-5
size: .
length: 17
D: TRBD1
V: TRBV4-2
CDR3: CASSQDRGTTGAQPQHF
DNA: TGTGCCAGCAGCCAAGATAGGGGGACCACAGGGGCGCAGCCCCAGCATTTT

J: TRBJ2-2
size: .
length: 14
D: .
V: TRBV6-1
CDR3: CASSEPPNTGELFF
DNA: TGTGCCAGCAGTGAACCTCCGAACACCGGGGAGCTGTTTTTT

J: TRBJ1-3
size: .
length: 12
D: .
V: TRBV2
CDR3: CASRQTGNTIYF
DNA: TGTGCCAGCAGACAAACTGGAAACACCATATATTTT